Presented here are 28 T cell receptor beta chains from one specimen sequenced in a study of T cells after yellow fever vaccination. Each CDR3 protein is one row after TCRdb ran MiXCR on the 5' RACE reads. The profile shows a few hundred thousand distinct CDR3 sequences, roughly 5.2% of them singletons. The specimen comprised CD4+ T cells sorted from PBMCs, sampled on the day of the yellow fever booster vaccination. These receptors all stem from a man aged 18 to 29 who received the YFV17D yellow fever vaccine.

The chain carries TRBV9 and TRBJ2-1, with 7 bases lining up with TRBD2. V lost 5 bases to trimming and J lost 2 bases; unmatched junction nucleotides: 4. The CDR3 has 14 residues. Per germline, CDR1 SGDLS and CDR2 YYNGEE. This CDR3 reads CASRGSGAYNEQFF. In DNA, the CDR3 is TGTGCCAGCAGGGGAAGCGGGGCCTACAATGAGCAGTTCTTC. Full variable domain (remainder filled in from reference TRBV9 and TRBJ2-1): DSGVTQTPKHLITATGQRVTLRCSPRSGDLSVYWYQQSLDQGLQFLIQYYNGEERAKGNILERFSAQQFPDLHSELNLSSLELGDSALYFCASRGSGAYNEQFFGPGTRLTVL.

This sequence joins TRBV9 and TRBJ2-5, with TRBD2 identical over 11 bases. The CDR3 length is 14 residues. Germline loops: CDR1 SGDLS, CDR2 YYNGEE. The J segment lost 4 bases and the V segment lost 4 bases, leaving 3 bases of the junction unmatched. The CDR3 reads CASSSGTSGETQYF. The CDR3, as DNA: TGTGCCAGCAGCTCGGGGACTAGCGGAGAGACCCAGTACTTC.

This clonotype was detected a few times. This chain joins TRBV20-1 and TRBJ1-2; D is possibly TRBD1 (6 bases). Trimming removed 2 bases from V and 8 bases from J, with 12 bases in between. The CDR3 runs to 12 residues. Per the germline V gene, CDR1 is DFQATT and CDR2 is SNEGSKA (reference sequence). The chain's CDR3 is CSARNRVGGYTF. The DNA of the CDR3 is TGCAGTGCTAGAAACAGGGTCGGGGGCTACACCTTC.

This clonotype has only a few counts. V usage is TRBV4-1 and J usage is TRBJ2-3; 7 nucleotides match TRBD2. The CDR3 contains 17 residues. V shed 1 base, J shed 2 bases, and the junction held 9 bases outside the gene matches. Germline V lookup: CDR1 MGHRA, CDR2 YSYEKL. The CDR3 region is CASSQAYSGFDTDTQYF. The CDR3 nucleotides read TGCGCCAGCAGCCAAGCCTATAGCGGGTTCGACACAGATACGCAGTATTTT.

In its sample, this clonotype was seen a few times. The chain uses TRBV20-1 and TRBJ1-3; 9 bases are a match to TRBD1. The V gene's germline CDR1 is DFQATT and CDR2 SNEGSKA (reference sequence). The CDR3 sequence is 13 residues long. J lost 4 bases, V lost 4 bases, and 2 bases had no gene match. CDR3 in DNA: TGCAGTGCTACACAGGGGGCAGGAAACACCATATATTTT. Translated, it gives CSATQGAGNTIYF.

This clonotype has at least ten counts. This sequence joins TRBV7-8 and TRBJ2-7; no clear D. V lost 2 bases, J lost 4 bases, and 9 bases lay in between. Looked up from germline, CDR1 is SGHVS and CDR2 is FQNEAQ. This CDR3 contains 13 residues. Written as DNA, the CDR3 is TGTGCCAGCAGCTTAATCCCCCGATACGAGCAGTACGTC. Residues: CASSLIPRYEQYV.

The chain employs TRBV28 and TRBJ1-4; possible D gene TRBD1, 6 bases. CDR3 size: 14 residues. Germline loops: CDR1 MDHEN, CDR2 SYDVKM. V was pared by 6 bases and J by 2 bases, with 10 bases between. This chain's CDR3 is CASRSQGTNEKLFF. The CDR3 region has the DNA TGTGCCAGCAGGAGCCAGGGGACTAATGAAAAACTGTTTTTT.

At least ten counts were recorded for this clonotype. CDR3 protein: CASSTLYPYGYTF. The CDR3 DNA sequence: TGTGCCAGCAGTACCCTTTACCCCTATGGCTACACCTTC. The gene calls are TRBV12-3 or TRBV12-4 and TRBJ1-2, with D unresolved. The CDR3 extends over 13 amino acids. The V end was cut by 5 bases, the J end by 4 bases, with 11 bases between.

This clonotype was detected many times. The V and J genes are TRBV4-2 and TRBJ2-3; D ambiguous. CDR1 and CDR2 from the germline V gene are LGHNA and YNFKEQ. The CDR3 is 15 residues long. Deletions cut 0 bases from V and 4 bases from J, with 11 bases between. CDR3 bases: TGTGCCAGCAGCCAAGAGTGGCTAACCTCAGATACGCAGTATTTT. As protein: CASSQEWLTSDTQYF.

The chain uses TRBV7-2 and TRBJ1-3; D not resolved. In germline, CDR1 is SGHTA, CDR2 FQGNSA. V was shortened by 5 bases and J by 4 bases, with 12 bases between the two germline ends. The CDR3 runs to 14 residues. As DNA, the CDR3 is TGTGCCAGCAGCCTCCCCAGTCCGGGAAACACCATATATTTT. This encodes CASSLPSPGNTIYF.

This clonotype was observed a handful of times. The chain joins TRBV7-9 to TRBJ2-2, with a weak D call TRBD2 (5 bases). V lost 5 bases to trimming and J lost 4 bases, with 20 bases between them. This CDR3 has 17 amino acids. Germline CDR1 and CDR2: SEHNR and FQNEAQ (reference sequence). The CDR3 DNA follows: TGTGCCAGCAGCATCCCTCGGCGTGTCGGAGGCACCGGGGAGCTGTTTTTT. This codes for CASSIPRRVGGTGELFF.

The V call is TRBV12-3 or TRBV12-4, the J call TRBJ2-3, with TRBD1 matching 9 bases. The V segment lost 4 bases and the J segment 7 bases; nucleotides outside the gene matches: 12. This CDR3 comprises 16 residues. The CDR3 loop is CASSSSAGTGIHTQYF. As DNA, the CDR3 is TGTGCCAGCAGTTCCAGCGCCGGGACAGGGATACATACGCAGTATTTT.

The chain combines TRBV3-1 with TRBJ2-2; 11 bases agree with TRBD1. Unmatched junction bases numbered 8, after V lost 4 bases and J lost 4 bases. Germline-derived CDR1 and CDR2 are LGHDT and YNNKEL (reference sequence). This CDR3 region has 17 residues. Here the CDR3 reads CASSLLGGQGVTGELFF. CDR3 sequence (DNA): TGTGCCAGCAGCCTCCTAGGGGGACAGGGGGTCACCGGGGAGCTGTTTTTT.

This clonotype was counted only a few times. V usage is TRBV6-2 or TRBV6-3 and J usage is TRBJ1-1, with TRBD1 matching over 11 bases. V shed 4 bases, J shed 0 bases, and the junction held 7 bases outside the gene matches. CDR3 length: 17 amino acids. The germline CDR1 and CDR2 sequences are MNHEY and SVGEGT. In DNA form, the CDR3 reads TGTGCCAGCAGTTCACGGACAGGGGGCTGGATGAACACTGAAGCTTTCTTT. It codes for CASSSRTGGWMNTEAFF.

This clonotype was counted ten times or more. CDR3 nucleotide sequence: TGTGCCAGCAGCTTCGATACAGGGGAGTATTCACCCCTCCACTTT. Amino acid sequence: CASSFDTGEYSPLHF. The chain links TRBV7-2 to TRBJ1-6; 7 nucleotides match TRBD1. The germline CDR1 and CDR2 sequences are SGHTA and FQGNSA. The CDR3 has 15 amino acids. V lost 3 bases and J lost 8; bases outside the gene matches: 7.

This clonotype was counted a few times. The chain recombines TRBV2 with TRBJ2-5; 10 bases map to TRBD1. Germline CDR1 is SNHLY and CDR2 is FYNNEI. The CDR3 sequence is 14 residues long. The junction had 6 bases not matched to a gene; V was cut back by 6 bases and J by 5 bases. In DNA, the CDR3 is TGTGCCAGCAGGAAGACAGGGGGCGGGGAGACCCAGTACTTC. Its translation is CASRKTGGGETQYF.

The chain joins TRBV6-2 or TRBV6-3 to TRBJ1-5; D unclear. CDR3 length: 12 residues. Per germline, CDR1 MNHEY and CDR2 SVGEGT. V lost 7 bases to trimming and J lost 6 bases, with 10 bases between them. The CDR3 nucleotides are TGTGCCAGCAAAGGATCGGGTCAGCCCCAGCATTTT. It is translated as CASKGSGQPQHF.

CDR3 nucleotide sequence: TGCAGTGCTGTTACCTTGACTCCCAGCTCCTACGAGCAGTACTTC. This sequence encodes CSAVTLTPSSYEQYF. This chain uses TRBV20-1 with TRBJ2-7, with D hard to call. V was clipped by 5 bases and J by 0 bases, with 17 bases between them. CDR1 and CDR2 from the germline V gene are DFQATT and SNEGSKA (reference sequence). The length of the CDR3 is 15 residues.

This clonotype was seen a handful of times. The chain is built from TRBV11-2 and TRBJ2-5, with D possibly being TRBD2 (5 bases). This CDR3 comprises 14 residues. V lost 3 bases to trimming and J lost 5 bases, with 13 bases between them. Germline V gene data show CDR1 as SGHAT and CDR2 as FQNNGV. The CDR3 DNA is TGTGCCAGCAGCTTCCTGGCTAGCACGGAGACCCAGTACTTC. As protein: CASSFLASTETQYF.

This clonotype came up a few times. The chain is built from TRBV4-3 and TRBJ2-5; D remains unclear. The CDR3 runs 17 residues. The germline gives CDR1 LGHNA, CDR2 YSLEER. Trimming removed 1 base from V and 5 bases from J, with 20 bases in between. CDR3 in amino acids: CASSQGTLALERETQYF. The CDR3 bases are TGCGCCAGCAGCCAAGGAACCTTAGCCCTCGAGAGGGAGACCCAGTACTTC.

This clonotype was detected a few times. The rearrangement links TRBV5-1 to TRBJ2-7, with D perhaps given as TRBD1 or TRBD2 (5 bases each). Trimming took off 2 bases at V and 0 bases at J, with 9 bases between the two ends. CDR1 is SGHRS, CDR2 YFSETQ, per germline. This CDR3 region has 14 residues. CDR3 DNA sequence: TGCGCCAGCAGCTTAAGAGGGGCCTCCTACGAGCAGTACTTC. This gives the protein CASSLRGASYEQYF.

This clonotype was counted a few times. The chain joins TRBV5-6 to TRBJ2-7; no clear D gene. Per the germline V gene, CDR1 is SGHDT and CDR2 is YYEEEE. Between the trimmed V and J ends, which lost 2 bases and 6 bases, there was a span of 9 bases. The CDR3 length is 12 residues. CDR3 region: CASSLVVGEQYV. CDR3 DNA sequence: TGTGCCAGCAGCTTAGTGGTAGGCGAGCAGTACGTC.

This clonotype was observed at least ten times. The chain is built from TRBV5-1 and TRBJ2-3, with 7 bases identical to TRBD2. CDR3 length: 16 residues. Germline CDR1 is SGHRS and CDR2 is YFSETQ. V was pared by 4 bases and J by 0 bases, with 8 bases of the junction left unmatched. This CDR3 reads CASSPAGGGSTDTQYF. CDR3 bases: TGCGCCAGCAGCCCGGCGGGCGGGGGTAGCACAGATACGCAGTATTTT.

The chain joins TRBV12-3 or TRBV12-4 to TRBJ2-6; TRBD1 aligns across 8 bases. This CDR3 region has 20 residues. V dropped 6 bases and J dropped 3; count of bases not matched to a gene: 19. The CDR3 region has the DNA TGTGCCAGCAGCCCCAGGAGCAGGGGGCTTATTTCGGTTGGGGCCAACGTCCTGACTTTC. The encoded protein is CASSPRSRGLISVGANVLTF.

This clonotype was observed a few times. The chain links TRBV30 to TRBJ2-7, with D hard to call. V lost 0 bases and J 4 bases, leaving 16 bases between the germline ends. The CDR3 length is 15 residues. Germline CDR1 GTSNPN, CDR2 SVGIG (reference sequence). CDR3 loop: CAWSVPGRGRYEQYF. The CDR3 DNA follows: TGTGCCTGGAGTGTACCTGGGCGAGGTCGGTACGAGCAGTACTTC.

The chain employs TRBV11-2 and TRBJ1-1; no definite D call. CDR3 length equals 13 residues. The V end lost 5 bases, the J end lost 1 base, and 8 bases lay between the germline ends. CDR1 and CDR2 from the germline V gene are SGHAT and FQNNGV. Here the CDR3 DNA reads TGTGCCAGCAGCGGGCGACAGAACACTGAAGCTTTCTTT. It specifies CASSGRQNTEAFF. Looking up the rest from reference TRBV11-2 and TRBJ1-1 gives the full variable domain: EAGVAQSPRYKIIEKRQSVAFWCNPISGHATLYWYQQILGQGPKLLIQFQNNGVVDDSQLPKDRFSAERLKGVDSTLKIQPAKLEDSAVYLCASSGRQNTEAFFGQGTRLTVV.

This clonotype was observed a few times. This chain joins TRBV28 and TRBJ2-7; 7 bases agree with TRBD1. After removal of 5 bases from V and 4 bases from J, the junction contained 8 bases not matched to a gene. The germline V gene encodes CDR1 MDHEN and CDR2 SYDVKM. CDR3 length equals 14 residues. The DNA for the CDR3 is TGTGCCAGCAGTCCACAACAGGGGTGGTACGAGCAGTACGTC. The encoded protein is CASSPQQGWYEQYV.

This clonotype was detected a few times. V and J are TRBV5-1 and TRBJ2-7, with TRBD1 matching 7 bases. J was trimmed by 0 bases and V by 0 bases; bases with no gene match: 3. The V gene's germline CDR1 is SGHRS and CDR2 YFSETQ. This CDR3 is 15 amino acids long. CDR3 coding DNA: TGCGCCAGCAGCTTGGTGGGACAGAGCTCCTACGAGCAGTACTTC. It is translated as CASSLVGQSSYEQYF.